Reported below is one TCR beta chain. What it binds is unknown. The donors were in the roughly 120-subject validation cohort; that cohort was separate from the 666-subject first cohort. From germline, CDR1 is LGHNA and CDR2 YNFKEQ. This CDR3 contains 16 residues. Trimming removed 4 bases from V and 3 bases from J; junction bases left unmatched: 9. Data came from immunoSEQ multiplex PCR; TCRdb stores just in-frame clones and leaves some out. Counted here are just over 65,000 clones, approximately 96% occurring once; the ten biggest clones make up roughly 1.5%. This entry belongs to a study of cytomegalovirus exposure and HLA in healthy donors. Whole-study findings and limits: That first-cohort TCR clusters tended to co-occur in the 95 to 150 validation repertoires was found in a later analysis. It was approximately 160 TCR beta chains that were listed as cytomegalovirus-associated. Reports indicated that the classifier achieved high specificity and sensitivity in diagnosing cytomegalovirus status.

Sequences were obtained from PBMCs. This receptor was identified in a woman younger than 35 in good health and CMV-seropositive. This rearrangement joins TRBV4-2 to TRBJ2-1, with 7 bases aligning to TRBD2. The CDR3 region has the DNA TGTGCCAGCAGCCCCGGGAGCGGGATGCTCTACAATGAGCAGTTCTTC. Residues: CASSPGSGMLYNEQFF.